Below are 8 T cell receptor beta chains sequenced from a single sample in a study of blood T cells in healthy people across ages. A second PCR of 7 to 11 cycles used a sample-barcoded 5' primer and a J-beta primer mix. TCRdb reanalysed the 5' RACE reads using MiXCR and keeps one entry per CDR3 protein. The table lists about 730,000 distinct CDR3 sequences, about 40% of them singletons. Material: blood. All receptors derive from a woman in her fifties or sixties in good health.

This clonotype turned up a few times. This chain joins TRBV10-3 and TRBJ1-2, with D perhaps TRBD1 (5 bases). The CDR3 sequence is 15 residues long. Germline V CDR1 and CDR2: ENHRY, SYGVKD. V was clipped by 6 bases and J by 2 bases, with 16 bases between them. The CDR3 DNA is TGTGCCATCAGGACGCAGGGACTAAGAAACTATGGCTACACCTTC. This codes for CAIRTQGLRNYGYTF.

The gene calls are TRBV30 and TRBJ2-3; D perhaps matches TRBD2 (6 bases). From germline, CDR1 is GTSNPN and CDR2 SVGIG (reference sequence). Trimming removed 2 bases from V and 2 bases from J, with 8 bases in between. This CDR3 has 13 amino acids. The CDR3 is CAWSSGPTDTQYF. The CDR3 coding sequence is TGTGCCTGGAGTAGCGGGCCCACAGATACGCAGTATTTT. Based on the CDR3 plus reference TRBV30 and TRBJ2-3, the full variable domain is SQTIHQWPATLVQPVGSPLSLECTVEGTSNPNLYWYRQAAGRGLQLLFYSVGIGQISSEVPQNLSASRPQDRQFILSSKKLLLSDSGFYLCAWSSGPTDTQYFGPGTRLTVL.

The chain combines TRBV2 with TRBJ2-7; tentative D call: TRBD2 (6 bases). Germline V gives CDR1 SNHLY, CDR2 FYNNEI. This CDR3 comprises 11 residues. V lost 8 bases, J lost 3 bases, and 8 bases lay in between. The CDR3, as DNA: TGTGCCAGCGGGACTCACTACGAGCAGTACTTC. Translated: CASGTHYEQYF.

This sequence joins TRBV28 and TRBJ2-3; 12 bases are shared with TRBD2. V lost 8 bases to trimming and J lost 5 bases; unmatched junction nucleotides: 5. Germline assignment: CDR1 MDHEN and CDR2 SYDVKM. CDR3 length equals 14 residues. The CDR3 bases are TGTGCCAGCGGGGGACTAGCGGGTGGAGATACGCAGTATTTT. Translated: CASGGLAGGDTQYF.

The J gene is TRBJ2-4, the V gene TRBV18, with 7 bases identical to TRBD1. V shed 2 bases and J 8 bases; nucleotides not matched to a gene: 3. CDR1 KGHSH and CDR2 LQKENI come from the germline V gene. The CDR3 has 13 residues. The CDR3 spells CASSPRGLDIQYF. CDR3 nucleotide sequence: TGTGCCAGCTCACCAAGGGGGCTGGACATTCAGTACTTC. Complete variable domain (other parts from reference TRBV18 and TRBJ2-4): NAGVMQNPRHLVRRRGQEARLRCSPMKGHSHVYWYRQLPEEGLKFMVYLQKENIIDESGMPKERFSAEFPKEGPSILRIQQVVRGDSAAYFCASSPRGLDIQYFGAGTRLSVL.

The V and J genes are TRBV20-1 and TRBJ1-6, with D perhaps matching TRBD1 (6 bases). Trimming removed 0 bases from V and 2 bases from J, with 8 bases in between. This CDR3 region has 15 residues. Germline CDR1 is DFQATT and CDR2 is SNEGSKA (reference sequence). The CDR3 is CSARDRTAYNSPLHF. In DNA, the CDR3 is TGCAGTGCTAGAGACCGGACAGCCTATAATTCACCCCTCCACTTT.

This clonotype was seen only a few times. The chain joins TRBV29-1 to TRBJ1-1; 10 nucleotides agree with TRBD1. V lost 5 bases to trimming and J lost 9 bases; unmatched junction nucleotides: 6. CDR3 length: 12 residues. Per the germline V gene, CDR1 is SQVTM and CDR2 is ANQGSEA. In DNA form, the CDR3 reads TGCAGCGTTTCGACAGGGGGCGCAAAAGCTTTCTTT. Amino acid sequence: CSVSTGGAKAFF. Variable domain in full (rest from reference TRBV29-1 and TRBJ1-1): SAVISQKPSRDICQRGTSLTIQCQVDSQVTMMFWYRQQPGQSLTLIATANQGSEATYESGFVIDKFPISRPNLTFSTLTVSNMSPEDSSIYLCSVSTGGAKAFFGQGTRLTVV.

The chain employs TRBV29-1 and TRBJ2-1, with 8 bases that match TRBD2. Trimming at V came to 6 bases and at J to 9 bases, leaving 13 bases not matched to a gene. The CDR3 is 14 residues long. Germline V CDR1 and CDR2: SQVTM, ANQGSEA. In DNA form, the CDR3 reads TGCAGCGTCGAGGGAGGGCTAGCGGGCGTTGAGCAGTTCTTC. Translating gives CSVEGGLAGVEQFF.